These 8 T cell receptor beta chains were all obtained from the same sample, sequenced in a study of circulating CD8 cells and anti-PD-1 response in melanoma. Four subsets defined by PD-1 and/or TIGIT were sorted from live CD3+CD8+TCRalphabeta+ cells. Using approximately 15 ng of total RNA, TCR libraries were made with the QIAseq Immune Repertoire TCR panel. TCRdb reanalysed the reads using MiXCR and keeps one entry per CDR3 protein. The table shows roughly 1,300 distinct CDR3 sequences, with approximately 10% occurring only once. The sequencing here drew on CD8+ T cells from PBMCs, taken at baseline or after one month of anti-PD-1 therapy (not recorded which). The receptor source for this set is a human donor with melanoma.

This clonotype is deemed medium-sized. The J gene is TRBJ2-1, the V gene TRBV27; the match to TRBD2 covers 8 bases. The CDR3 is 15 residues long. Germline V CDR1 and CDR2: MNHEY, SMNVEV (reference sequence). After removal of 4 bases from V and 7 bases from J, the junction contained 9 bases not matched to a gene. CDR3 in DNA: TGTGCCAGCAGTTATGGTAGCGGGATGATGAATGAGCAGTTCTTC. The encoded protein is CASSYGSGMMNEQFF.

By share of the sample, this clonotype is large. The chain joins TRBV18 to TRBJ2-7; possible D gene TRBD1, 6 bases. Deletions cut 3 bases from V and 6 bases from J, with 15 bases between. The germline CDR1 and CDR2 sequences are KGHSH and LQKENI. This CDR3 region has 14 residues. CDR3 nucleotide sequence: TGTGCCAGCTCACCCACAGGGTACTTCGGCGAGCAGTACTTC. This encodes CASSPTGYFGEQYF.

This clonotype is deemed medium-sized. An end of the junction does not agree with germline; a read error may underlie this. CDR3 in amino acids: CASTLGGANTGELFF. CDR3 nucleotide sequence: TGTGCCAGCACCTTGGGGGGCGCGAACACCGGGGAGCTGTTTTTT. The V gene is TRBV5-8, the J gene TRBJ2-2; D may correspond to TRBD1 or TRBD2 (6 bases each). The CDR3 length is 15 residues. The V gene's germline CDR1 is SGHTS and CDR2 YDEGEE.

This clonotype was detected only a few times. A read error may account for a junction end that differs from germline. The V and J genes are TRBV5-5 and TRBJ2-7; no firm D call. The CDR3 loop spans 15 amino acids. Looked up from germline, CDR1 is SGHKS and CDR2 is YYEKEE (reference sequence). The CDR3 sequence: CASSPNTNPVFEQHF. In nucleotides, the CDR3 is TGTGCCAGCAGCCCGAACACGAACCCCGTTTTCGAGCAGCACTTC.

This clonotype is medium-sized by share. The chain is built from TRBV12-3 or TRBV12-4 and TRBJ1-1; D not resolved. V dropped 7 bases and J dropped 4 bases, with 13 bases sitting between them. The CDR3 runs 13 residues. This chain's CDR3 is CASTPDGATEAFF. CDR3 bases: TGTGCCAGCACCCCCGATGGAGCCACTGAAGCTTTCTTT.

This clonotype is classed as medium-sized. This chain uses TRBV19 with TRBJ2-1; D remains unclear. The ends were cut back, 10 bases at V and 0 bases at J, with 10 bases in the middle. CDR1 is LNHDA, CDR2 SQIVND, per germline (reference sequence). This CDR3 region has 13 residues. CDR3: CATLANSYNEQFF. The CDR3 DNA follows: TGTGCCACCTTAGCTAACTCCTACAATGAGCAGTTCTTC. Full variable domain (rest looked up from reference TRBV19 and TRBJ2-1): DGGITQSPKYLFRKEGQNVTLSCEQNLNHDAMYWYRQDPGQGLRLIYYSQIVNDFQKGDIAEGYSVSREKKESFPLTVTSAQKNPTAFYLCATLANSYNEQFFGPGTRLTVL.

About this clonotype itself: Sequence at one end of the junction differs from germline and may be a read error. V gene TRBV6-1 combines with J gene TRBJ1-3; a possible D gene is TRBD1 (6 bases). Per germline, CDR1 MNHNS and CDR2 SASEGT. The CDR3 totals 15 residues. CDR3 sequence (DNA): TGTGCCAGCGGTGAAACAGGGTTAAACGGAAACACCATATATTTT. This sequence encodes CASGETGLNGNTIYF.

By share of the sample, this clonotype is medium-sized. V and J are TRBV2 and TRBJ2-2; D possibly corresponds to TRBD1 (6 bases). Germline CDR1 and CDR2: SNHLY and FYNNEI. Between the trimmed V and J ends, which lost 7 bases and 4 bases, there was a span of 16 bases. This CDR3 region has 15 residues. In DNA form, the CDR3 reads TGTGCCAGCACGTTGGTCGAGACAGGCACCGGGGAGCTGTTTTTT. It translates to CASTLVETGTGELFF.